The table lists the clone carrying this TCR beta chain with many counts. The sample belongs to a study of molecular identifiers for immune sequencing clone quantification. This CDR3 comprises 12 residues. V lost 6 bases and J lost 3, with 9 bases in between. Germline-derived CDR1 and CDR2 are MDHEN and SYDVKM. Bulk libraries came from a prior protocol with listed TCR primers. TCRdb called the PCR reads again in MiXCR, with one record for every CDR3 protein. The sample carries about half a million distinct CDR3 sequences, 20% to 25% recorded once. Sequenced input: naive CD8+ T cells from blood, with Jurkat cell RNA spiked in. Subset noted: FACS-sorted CD8+CD4-CCR7+CD45RA+ naive T cells. The V gene is TRBV28, the J gene TRBJ2-7; tentative D call: TRBD2 (6 bases). The sequence was obtained from a human donor in good health. Some libraries in this study had Jurkat cell RNA spiked in. CDR3 bases: TGTGCCAGCAGAAGACTAGGCTACGAGCAGTACTTC. Its protein is CASRRLGYEQYF.